This T cell receptor (beta chain) is from a study of blood T cell repertoires in COVID-19. The CDR3 extends over 14 amino acids. Germline CDR1 SQVTM, CDR2 ANQGSEA. Clones were sequenced by immunoSEQ multiplex PCR, and TCRdb holds only the in-frame ones, with some missing. The data contain 110,000 to 150,000 clones, around 89% of them singletons. The sequence was obtained from a man between 60 and 75 years old with active or convalescent COVID-19. The chain carries TRBV29-1 and TRBJ1-2; TRBD1 matches 9 bases. Material: peripheral blood. The CDR3 sequence is CSLRGGQGRDGYTF. CDR3 nucleotide sequence: TGCAGTCTAAGGGGGGGACAGGGAAGAGATGGCTACACCTTC.